Following are 31 T cell receptor beta chains from one sample sequenced in a study of blood T cell repertoires in COVID-19. Libraries were prepared by immunoSEQ multiplex PCR; TCRdb keeps only in-frame clonotypes and omits some of them. The sample has about 230,000 clones, 65% to 90% seen once; the top ten hold 6% to 9.5%. The material sequenced was peripheral blood. Receptor source: a woman between 50 and 59 years old with acute or convalescent COVID-19.

The V call is TRBV3-1 (or the pseudogene TRBV3-2), the J call TRBJ2-7, with TRBD1 matching over 8 bases. J was trimmed by 2 bases and V by 6 bases; bases with no gene match: 6. The CDR3 totals 14 residues. Germline V gene data show CDR1 as LGHDT and CDR2 as YNNKEL (reference sequence). The CDR3 protein is CASSTGGWAYEQYF. In nucleotides, the CDR3 is TGTGCCAGCAGTACAGGGGGTTGGGCCTACGAGCAGTACTTC.

This clone appeared once. The V call is TRBV6-5, the J call TRBJ1-2; D might be TRBD1 (6 bases). Germline CDR1 MNHEY, CDR2 SVGAGI. The CDR3 runs to 15 residues. The ends were cut back, 10 bases at V and 8 bases at J, with 26 bases in the middle. The CDR3 reads CATISGRLAGEGYTF. The CDR3, as DNA: TGTGCCACAATTTCTGGGCGACTGGCAGGGGAGGGCTACACCTTC.

The chain carries TRBV4-2 and TRBJ2-1, with 7 bases that match TRBD1. From germline, CDR1 is LGHNA and CDR2 YNFKEQ. The V and J ends lost 0 bases and 8 bases, in that order; junction bases with no gene match: 16. This CDR3 has 18 residues. The chain's CDR3 is CASSQEGQYRGENDEQFF. In nucleotides, the CDR3 is TGTGCCAGCAGCCAAGAGGGTCAGTACAGGGGTGAAAATGATGAGCAGTTCTTC.

For the CDR3, the DNA is TGTGCCAGCAGCGTTGACGGGGGGGCCCGGGGCTACGAGCAGTACTTC. Its translation: CASSVDGGARGYEQYF. V usage is TRBV9 and J usage is TRBJ2-7, with TRBD2 matching 8 bases. V lost 2 bases and J lost 3; bases outside the gene matches: 10. This CDR3 region has 16 residues. The germline V gene encodes CDR1 SGDLS and CDR2 YYNGEE.

The V call is TRBV12-3 or TRBV12-4, the J call TRBJ1-1; the D is unclear. V lost 9 bases and J 5 bases, leaving 13 bases between the germline ends. This CDR3 is 12 amino acids long. The CDR3 DNA follows: TGTGCCAGTCGACGGCCGAGGACTGAAGCTTTCTTT. This translates into CASRRPRTEAFF.

The rearrangement joins TRBV4-1 to TRBJ2-7; D possibly corresponds to TRBD2 (6 bases). Germline V gene lookup returns CDR1 MGHRA and CDR2 YSYEKL. The CDR3 consists of 15 residues. The V and J ends lost 3 bases and 4 bases respectively, with 16 bases between them. CDR3 in amino acids: CASSHSSARGYEQYF. For the CDR3, the DNA is TGCGCCAGCAGCCACTCTAGCGCCCGAGGGTACGAGCAGTACTTC.

The chain couples TRBV3-1 (or the pseudogene TRBV3-2) to TRBJ1-5, with a possible D match to TRBD1 (5 bases). Trimming left V 0 bases short and J 2 bases short, with 8 bases between. CDR3 length equals 15 residues. Germline CDR1 LGHDT, CDR2 YNNKEL (reference sequence). The CDR3 DNA is TGTGCCAGCAGCCAAGACCAAGGGGGCAATCAGCCCCAGCATTTT. Translating gives CASSQDQGGNQPQHF.

V gene TRBV7-2 combines with J gene TRBJ2-3, with 8 bases identical to TRBD1. Germline CDR1 SGHTA, CDR2 FQGNSA. The CDR3 consists of 15 residues. The ends lost 5 bases at V and 4 bases at J; junction bases unmatched: 8. This chain's CDR3 is CASSRTGRRSDTQYF. Written as DNA, the CDR3 is TGTGCCAGCAGCCGGACAGGGAGACGTTCAGATACGCAGTATTTT.

This clone was recorded once. The V call is TRBV11-2, the J call TRBJ1-4; 8 bases are a match to TRBD1. There are 15 residues in the CDR3. V lost 3 bases and J lost 5; bases outside the gene matches: 5. The germline gives CDR1 SGHAT, CDR2 FQNNGV. The CDR3, as DNA: TGTGCCAGCAGCTTTTCCCGACAGGGGAATGAAAAACTGTTTTTT. Protein product: CASSFSRQGNEKLFF.

This chain connects TRBV6-5 to TRBJ1-6; D might be TRBD1 (6 bases). V was pared by 0 bases and J by 8 bases, with 11 bases between. CDR1 and CDR2 from the germline V gene are MNHEY and SVGAGI. CDR3 length: 15 residues. The CDR3 DNA sequence: TGTGCCAGCAGTTACTCGCGCGGGGGCGATTCACCCCTCCACTTT. Protein: CASSYSRGGDSPLHF.

The chain carries TRBV10-3 and TRBJ1-4; a possible D gene is TRBD1 (5 bases). This CDR3 region has 14 residues. Trimming shortened V by 0 bases and J by 8 bases, and 10 bases separated the two germline ends. CDR1 is ENHRY and CDR2 is SYGVKD in the germline V gene. The CDR3 region has the DNA TGTGCCATCAGTGAGTCGCAGGGCGAGGAAAAACTGTTTTTT. Encoded protein: CAISESQGEEKLFF.

V is TRBV19 and J is TRBJ2-6, with 9 bases that match TRBD1. The CDR3 length is 17 residues. J gave up 0 bases and V 8 bases, and 8 bases lay outside the gene matches. The V gene's germline CDR1 is LNHDA and CDR2 SQIVND (reference sequence). Written as DNA, the CDR3 is TGTGCCAGTGGACAGGGGCCGTTTGGCTCTGGGGCCAACGTCCTGACTTTC. Protein: CASGQGPFGSGANVLTF.

The chain couples TRBV19 to TRBJ2-7; 8 positions match TRBD1. Germline loops: CDR1 LNHDA, CDR2 SQIVND (reference sequence). Trimming cost V 9 bases and J 2 bases; bases outside gene matches: 6. CDR3 length: 13 residues. The CDR3 sequence is CASRGRGTYEQYF. The CDR3 DNA sequence: TGTGCCAGCAGGGGGCGTGGGACCTACGAGCAGTACTTC.

The chain employs TRBV19 and TRBJ1-1; D is unresolved. V was pared by 5 bases and J by 5 bases, with 12 bases between. Germline V gene lookup returns CDR1 LNHDA and CDR2 SQIVND (reference sequence). The CDR3 spans 13 residues. CDR3 sequence reads: CASSDTWETEAFF. The CDR3 DNA reads TGTGCCAGTAGTGATACTTGGGAGACTGAAGCTTTCTTT.

A few counts support this clone. At the DNA level, this CDR3 is encoded by other sequences in the same sample as well. This chain connects TRBV27 to TRBJ1-5; D gene unclear. The CDR3 contains 12 residues. Trimming removed 3 bases from V and 5 bases from J, with 5 bases in between. CDR1 and CDR2 from the germline V gene are MNHEY and SMNVEV (reference sequence). The CDR3 DNA is TGTGCCAGCAGTTTCCTAGATCAGCCCCAGCATTTT. It encodes CASSFLDQPQHF.

This chain connects TRBV12-5 to TRBJ2-3; 9 bases match TRBD1. The ends lost 5 bases at V and 1 base at J; junction bases unmatched: 1. The CDR3 sequence is 14 residues long. Germline-derived CDR1 and CDR2 are LGHNT and FRNRAP. The CDR3 reads CASGGDRGTDTQYF. In DNA, the CDR3 is TGTGCTAGTGGTGGGGACAGGGGCACAGATACGCAGTATTTT.

J is TRBJ2-6 and V is TRBV19; D possibly corresponds to TRBD1 (6 bases). Trimming took 2 bases from V and 0 from J, leaving 14 bases between them. CDR3 length: 18 residues. Germline V gene sequence: CDR1 LNHDA, CDR2 SQIVND (reference sequence). Here the CDR3 reads CASSIYGTQFSGANVLTF. The CDR3 nucleotides read TGTGCCAGTAGTATATATGGGACACAATTCTCTGGGGCCAACGTCCTGACTTTC.

This chain joins TRBV6-5 and TRBJ1-1, with 9 bases that match TRBD1. The CDR3 loop spans 14 amino acids. Germline V CDR1 and CDR2: MNHEY, SVGAGI. With V trimmed by 5 bases and J by 5 bases, 6 bases remained unmatched. This CDR3 is CASSRWTGATEAFF. DNA of the CDR3: TGTGCCAGCAGTAGGTGGACAGGGGCAACTGAAGCTTTCTTT.

The chain is built from TRBV9 and TRBJ1-6, with 8 nucleotides matching TRBD1. V was pared by 4 bases and J by 6 bases, with 6 bases of the junction left unmatched. The CDR3 has 15 amino acids. CDR1 and CDR2 from the germline V gene are SGDLS and YYNGEE. The CDR3 reads CASSPRQGTNSPLHF. CDR3 bases: TGTGCCAGCAGCCCCCGACAGGGGACTAATTCACCCCTCCACTTT.

The rearrangement joins TRBV5-4 to TRBJ2-1; possible D gene TRBD1, 5 bases. This CDR3 contains 14 residues. Germline lookup yields CDR1 SGHNT and CDR2 YYREEE (reference sequence). V lost 2 bases, J lost 7 bases, and 13 bases lay in between. This CDR3 is CASSFPGFGNEQFF. The CDR3 bases are TGTGCCAGCAGCTTCCCAGGGTTTGGGAATGAGCAGTTCTTC.

The chain couples TRBV30 to TRBJ2-2; TRBD1 might be the D (5 bases). V lost 4 bases and J 1 base, leaving 13 bases between the germline ends. The CDR3 covers 15 residues. The germline CDR1 and CDR2 sequences are GTSNPN and SVGIG (reference sequence). DNA of the CDR3: TGTGCCTGGACAGTAGGGGCCCTGAACACCGGGGAGCTGTTTTTT. It codes for CAWTVGALNTGELFF. Filled out from reference TRBV30 and TRBJ2-2, the complete variable domain reads SQTIHQWPATLVQPVGSPLSLECTVEGTSNPNLYWYRQAAGRGLQLLFYSVGIGQISSEVPQNLSASRPQDRQFILSSKKLLLSDSGFYLCAWTVGALNTGELFFGEGSRLTVL.

This sequence joins TRBV7-9 and TRBJ1-2; D might be TRBD1 (5 bases). In germline, CDR1 is SEHNR, CDR2 FQNEAQ (reference sequence). The CDR3 has 16 residues. V was trimmed by 3 bases and J by 3 bases, leaving 17 bases between them. CDR3 sequence (DNA): TGTGCCAGCAGCTTCCCCCGGGGGAGGGGTGACTATGGCTACACCTTC. Translating it yields CASSFPRGRGDYGYTF.

The gene calls are TRBV6-5 and TRBJ2-7, with D perhaps matching TRBD2 (5 bases). Trimming removed 6 bases at V and 4 bases at J, with 16 bases between. Germline CDR1 and CDR2: MNHEY and SVGAGI. The CDR3 totals 14 residues. CDR3 sequence reads: CASRDGDWEYEQYF. In nucleotides, the CDR3 is TGTGCCAGCAGAGATGGAGATTGGGAGTACGAGCAGTACTTC.

This clone was picked up one time. The V and J genes are TRBV5-4 and TRBJ2-6; 8 bases agree with TRBD1. Germline CDR1 is SGHNT and CDR2 is YYREEE (reference sequence). The ends lost 4 bases at V and 5 bases at J; junction bases unmatched: 14. The CDR3 has 18 residues. CDR3 residues: CASSPGTGLFRRANVLTF. The CDR3 nucleotides read TGTGCCAGCAGCCCCGGGACAGGTCTGTTTCGGCGGGCCAACGTCCTGACTTTC.

This clone was detected only a few times. The chain couples TRBV28 to TRBJ1-2; D remains ambiguous. Trimming stripped 6 bases from V and 6 bases from J, with 14 bases between. Germline lookup yields CDR1 MDHEN and CDR2 SYDVKM. The length of the CDR3 is 13 residues. The CDR3 here is CASSPNSDNGYTF. The CDR3 DNA sequence: TGTGCCAGCAGCCCTAACAGTGATAATGGCTACACCTTC.

The chain has TRBV19 and TRBJ1-2; 9 bases match TRBD1. With 5 bases clipped from V and 3 bases from J, the junction kept 16 bases outside the gene matches. Germline loops: CDR1 LNHDA, CDR2 SQIVND (reference sequence). This CDR3 is built from 18 residues. CDR3 in DNA: TGTGCCAGTAGTCCCTACAGGGGGCAAAGGCGCCTGGACTATGGCTACACCTTC. It translates to CASSPYRGQRRLDYGYTF.

The rearrangement uses TRBV19 and TRBJ1-5; D gene unclear. Trimming stripped 6 bases from V and 0 bases from J, with 12 bases between. Germline CDR1 LNHDA, CDR2 SQIVND (reference sequence). The CDR3 sequence is 15 residues long. The CDR3 nucleotides are TGTGCCAGTAGCCTCGCTAGTTATAGCAATCAGCCCCAGCATTTT. Its protein is CASSLASYSNQPQHF.

This chain joins TRBV5-4 and TRBJ1-2; D is undetermined. V gave up 10 bases and J gave up 5 bases, with 18 bases separating them. Per germline, CDR1 SGHNT and CDR2 YYREEE (reference sequence). This CDR3 contains 13 residues. The CDR3 loop reads CAFELAGSYGYTF. The CDR3 DNA follows: TGTGCCTTCGAACTTGCGGGCTCGTATGGCTACACCTTC.

V usage is TRBV29-1 and J usage is TRBJ1-1; no firm D call. The V and J ends lost 7 bases and 6 bases respectively, with 15 bases between them. The germline V gene encodes CDR1 SQVTM and CDR2 ANQGSEA. This CDR3 has 12 residues. In DNA form, the CDR3 reads TGCAGCGCTATTGACTGGAGGGCTGAAGCTTTCTTT. Amino acid sequence: CSAIDWRAEAFF.

This sequence joins TRBV24-1 and TRBJ2-2, with D perhaps matching TRBD1 (6 bases). The CDR3 runs 16 residues. The germline gives CDR1 KGHDR, CDR2 SFDVKD. V gave up 1 base and J gave up 5 bases, with 13 bases separating them. CDR3 protein: CATSDFKQGITGELFF. Here the CDR3 DNA reads TGTGCCACCAGTGATTTTAAGCAGGGGATTACCGGGGAGCTGTTTTTT.

The chain combines TRBV6-6 with TRBJ1-5, with D possibly being TRBD1 (6 bases). Trimming shortened V by 0 bases and J by 7 bases, and 16 bases separated the two germline ends. This CDR3 has 16 residues. Looked up from germline, CDR1 is MNHNY and CDR2 is SVGAGI (reference sequence). The CDR3 loop reads CASSYSIDRRGQPQHF. In nucleotides, the CDR3 is TGTGCCAGCAGTTACTCGATCGACAGGCGCGGGCAGCCCCAGCATTTT.